The sequence of this T cell receptor (beta chain) was determined in a study of blood T cell repertoires in COVID-19. Looking at the study overall: Sources were T cells, B-cell-depleted T cells, or PBMCs; the material itself was cDNA or gDNA.

Produced via immunoSEQ multiplex PCR; TCRdb's table is partial and in-frame only. The table has approximately 220,000 clones, 85% to 90% seen once. Losses at the gene ends were 4 bases for V and 11 bases for J; bases not matched to a gene: 10. Germline-derived CDR1 and CDR2 are KGHSH and LQKENI. This CDR3 is 13 amino acids long. The genes are TRBV18 and TRBJ1-1, with 7 bases matching TRBD1. The receptor was derived from a woman younger than 30 in a cohort exposed to, infected with or recovered from COVID-19 (not recorded which). The material sequenced was PBMCs or T cells enriched from blood (not recorded which). The CDR3: CASSLRQGEGAFF. CDR3 nucleotides: TGTGCCAGCTCACTTCGACAGGGCGAGGGGGCTTTCTTT.